These 10 T cell receptor beta chains were all obtained from the same sample, sequenced in a study of cytomegalovirus exposure and HLA in healthy donors. Both 60 Vbeta primers and 13 Jbeta primers went into the PCR. Only in-frame clones appear in the TCRdb table, and some are missing; sequencing was by immunoSEQ multiplex PCR. The sample has roughly 180,000 clones, around 72% seen once; the top ten hold approximately 2.3%. The source material was PBMCs. The receptors here all came from a female donor in good health and CMV-seronegative.

The CDR3 coding sequence is TGTGCCTGTTCCCTGTTACGGTCCTATAATTCACCCCTCCACTTT. Translated: CACSLLRSYNSPLHF. The chain joins TRBV30 to TRBJ1-6; no definite D call. The CDR3 contains 15 residues. V shed 6 bases and J shed 1 base, with 13 bases lying between them. Germline loops: CDR1 GTSNPN, CDR2 SVGIG (reference sequence).

This clone was detected only a few times. This chain links TRBV6-5 with TRBJ1-5; 11 bases map to TRBD1. Germline CDR1 MNHEY, CDR2 SVGAGI. V lost 6 bases to trimming and J lost 6 bases; unmatched junction nucleotides: 7. The CDR3 length is 15 residues. CDR3 DNA: TGTGCCAGCAGCTCAGGACAGGGGGCTGCTCAGCCCCAGCATTTT. This gives the protein CASSSGQGAAQPQHF.

The chain is built from TRBV6-6 and TRBJ2-7, with D perhaps matching TRBD1 (6 bases). The CDR3 has 14 residues. V was trimmed by 6 bases and J by 0 bases, leaving 12 bases between them. Germline values: CDR1 MNHNY, CDR2 SVGAGI (reference sequence). CDR3 loop: CASSSWDISYEQYF. The CDR3 DNA reads as TGTGCCAGCAGCTCTTGGGACATCTCCTACGAGCAGTACTTC.

The genes are TRBV9 and TRBJ2-1, with 14 nucleotides matching TRBD2. The CDR3 sequence is 20 residues long. J was trimmed by 2 bases and V by 3 bases; bases with no gene match: 13. Germline V gene lookup returns CDR1 SGDLS and CDR2 YYNGEE. For the CDR3, the DNA is TGTGCCAGCAGCGGGGGACTAGCGGGAGTCCAACACCTCCCCTACAATGAGCAGTTCTTC. This encodes CASSGGLAGVQHLPYNEQFF.

The chain uses TRBV4-3 and TRBJ1-2, with a possible D match to TRBD1 (6 bases). The V end was cut by 2 bases, the J end by 4 bases, with 14 bases between. From germline, CDR1 is LGHNA and CDR2 YSLEER. The CDR3 covers 15 residues. The CDR3 sequence is CASSQPLGGAYGYTF. DNA of the CDR3: TGCGCCAGCAGCCAACCTTTGGGGGGGGCCTATGGCTACACCTTC.

The rearrangement links TRBV6-5 to TRBJ2-7; D unresolved. The germline V gene has CDR1 MNHEY and CDR2 SVGAGI. There are 15 residues in the CDR3. Trimming left V 0 bases short and J 7 bases short, with 16 bases between. CDR3 region: CASSYSMGRSREQYF. DNA of the CDR3: TGTGCCAGCAGTTACTCGATGGGCCGAAGCCGGGAGCAGTACTTC.

This chain connects TRBV10-2 to TRBJ1-5; maybe TRBD1 (6 bases). The CDR3 consists of 13 residues. Germline lookup yields CDR1 WSHSY and CDR2 SAAADI. V lost 7 bases and J lost 9, with 16 bases in between. For the CDR3, the DNA is TGCGCCAGCACCGGGGATGGGGGCCGGCCCCAGCATTTT. This translates into CASTGDGGRPQHF.

As to this clone: The junction differs from germline at one of its ends, possibly a read error. V and J are TRBV7-7 and TRBJ1-5; TRBD1 agrees at 7 bases. This CDR3 is built from 15 residues. Germline lookup yields CDR1 SSHAT and CDR2 FNYEAQ (reference sequence). CDR3 DNA sequence: TGTGCTAGCAGCCATCAAGGGGGCCCCAAACAGCCCCAGCATTTT. It translates to CASSHQGGPKQPQHF.

This clone was recorded only once. This chain joins TRBV7-9 and TRBJ2-5; possible D gene TRBD2, 6 bases. Germline V gene sequence: CDR1 SEHNR, CDR2 FQNEAQ (reference sequence). CDR3 length: 15 residues. The V gene lost 4 bases and the J gene lost 4 bases, with 16 bases spanning the gap. CDR3 bases: TGTGCCAGCAGCTCGACGGGGGTTATAGGAGAGACCCAGTACTTC. Its protein is CASSSTGVIGETQYF.

In its sample, this clone was seen once. The rearrangement uses TRBV5-6 and TRBJ2-2, with TRBD2 matching over 7 bases. Germline loops: CDR1 SGHDT, CDR2 YYEEEE. V lost 4 bases and J lost 6; bases outside the gene matches: 9. The CDR3 length is 15 residues. CDR3 sequence (DNA): TGTGCCAGCAGCACGGGAGGCCCGGCGGCCGGGGAGCTGTTTTTT. This codes for CASSTGGPAAGELFF.